This TCR beta chain comes out of a study of T cell changes during pregnancy in multiple sclerosis. Clones were read by immunoSEQ multiplex PCR, and TCRdb kept only the in-frame ones, dropping some. The profile shows fewer than 50,000 clones, 90% to 95% of them singletons. Trimming took 6 bases from V and 1 from J; bases not matched to a gene: 14. The CDR3 has 17 residues. Per germline, CDR1 LNHDA and CDR2 SQIVND (reference sequence). The rearrangement uses TRBV19 and TRBJ2-5; 7 nucleotides line up with TRBD2. The sample was CD8+ T cells from peripheral blood mononuclear cells, taken in the first trimester of pregnancy. The clonotype comes from a female donor with multiple sclerosis, enrolled in a pregnancy study. CDR3 coding DNA: TGTGCCAGTAGGATAACATGGGGCGGGAGCGCCCAAGAGACCCAGTACTTC. It codes for CASRITWGGSAQETQYF.